This entry lists 23 T cell receptor beta chains sequenced from one sample in a study of OX40 agonist ivuxolimab in advanced cancers. Only in-frame clones appear in the TCRdb table, and some are missing; sequencing was by immunoSEQ multiplex PCR. The profile covers about 62,000 clones, with about 79% appearing a single time and 2% to 3% taken by the ten largest. The specimen comprised CD4+ or CD8+ T cells sorted from blood, sampled in a trial of the OX40 agonist ivuxolimab. The receptors shown here come from an adult with an advanced solid tumor such as melanoma, head and neck, liver or kidney cancer.

The chain carries TRBV9 and TRBJ2-3; D unresolved. The V end lost 0 bases, the J end lost 2 bases, and 13 bases lay between the germline ends. The CDR3 runs to 16 residues. Germline assignment: CDR1 SGDLS and CDR2 YYNGEE. Written as DNA, the CDR3 is TGTGCCAGCAGCGTAGGTTCAGCTTCTTCCACAGATACGCAGTATTTT. It codes for CASSVGSASSTDTQYF.

The V gene is TRBV7-2, the J gene TRBJ1-2; maybe TRBD1 (6 bases). Germline values: CDR1 SGHTA, CDR2 FQGNSA. Trimming removed 2 bases from V and 6 bases from J, with 16 bases in between. This CDR3 comprises 15 residues. The CDR3 DNA sequence: TGTGCCAGCAGCTTACAGCCAGGGGAAACAGATGGCTACACCTTC. This translates into CASSLQPGETDGYTF.

The chain employs TRBV7-8 and TRBJ1-2, with D hard to call. The CDR3 covers 14 residues. Trimming pared 0 bases from V and 4 bases from J, leaving 9 bases between. Per the germline V gene, CDR1 is SGHVS and CDR2 is FQNEAQ. CDR3 sequence: CASSLAGQTYGYTF. The DNA of the CDR3 is TGTGCCAGCAGCTTAGCGGGTCAGACCTATGGCTACACCTTC.

V usage is TRBV6-5 and J usage is TRBJ2-7, with a weak D call TRBD2 (5 bases). CDR3 length: 14 residues. The germline CDR1 and CDR2 sequences are MNHEY and SVGAGI. Trimming pared 0 bases from V and 6 bases from J, leaving 12 bases between. In DNA, the CDR3 is TGTGCCAGCAGTTACTCGACGGCCGGGGTCGAGCAGTACTTC. Protein product: CASSYSTAGVEQYF.

The chain joins TRBV6-6 to TRBJ1-1; D is undetermined. The germline V and J ends were trimmed by 2 bases and 1 base, with 11 bases remaining between them. This CDR3 comprises 15 residues. Germline V gene lookup returns CDR1 MNHNY and CDR2 SVGAGI (reference sequence). CDR3 nucleotides: TGTGCCAGCAGTTACCCCGGGATAAAGAACACTGAAGCTTTCTTT. Translation gives CASSYPGIKNTEAFF.

The V and J genes are TRBV18 and TRBJ1-2; 8 bases are shared with TRBD1. This CDR3 spans 15 amino acids. Trimming cost V 2 bases and J 4 bases; bases outside gene matches: 6. CDR1 KGHSH and CDR2 LQKENI come from the germline V gene. The CDR3, as DNA: TGTGCCAGCTCACCAGAAGGACAGGGCTCCTATGGCTACACCTTC. It encodes CASSPEGQGSYGYTF.

This clone was detected once. This chain links TRBV4-2 with TRBJ2-3, with 10 bases matching TRBD2. The CDR3 sequence is 16 residues long. Unmatched junction bases numbered 2, after V lost 1 base and J lost 1 base. The germline gives CDR1 LGHNA, CDR2 YNFKEQ. The CDR3 nucleotides read TGTGCCAGCAGCCAAGCCCTAGCGGGGGGCACAGATACGCAGTATTTT. Its translation is CASSQALAGGTDTQYF.

This chain joins TRBV11-1 and TRBJ2-1; 11 bases are shared with TRBD1. The CDR3 is 13 amino acids. Germline trimming cut 5 bases from V and 11 bases from J; bases unmatched to any gene: 5. Germline lookup yields CDR1 SGHAT and CDR2 FQDESV (reference sequence). The CDR3: CASSIGQGAKQFF. CDR3 DNA sequence: TGTGCCAGCAGCATAGGACAGGGGGCGAAGCAGTTCTTC.

Only a few counts were recorded for this clone. The chain links TRBV9 to TRBJ1-2, with 9 bases fitting TRBD1. CDR1 SGDLS and CDR2 YYNGEE come from the germline V gene. V dropped 4 bases and J dropped 4; count of bases not matched to a gene: 5. The CDR3 is made up of 14 amino acids. The CDR3, as DNA: TGTGCCAGCAGCTTACAGGGACAGGGCTATGGCTACACCTTC. Its protein product is CASSLQGQGYGYTF.

The chain employs TRBV10-3 and TRBJ2-2; the D gene could be TRBD1 or TRBD2 (5 bases each). Germline V gene sequence: CDR1 ENHRY, CDR2 SYGVKD. The CDR3 sequence is 13 residues long. Trimming took off 10 bases at V and 3 bases at J, with 12 bases between the two ends. The CDR3 nucleotides read TGTGCCACCAGGGAGCTCGACACCGGGGAGCTGTTTTTT. As protein: CATRELDTGELFF.

The V and J genes are TRBV7-3 and TRBJ2-3, with a tentative D call TRBD1 (5 bases). The V end lost 5 bases, the J end lost 7 bases, and 19 bases lay between the germline ends. The CDR3 is made up of 15 amino acids. Germline V CDR1 and CDR2: SGHTA, FQGTGA. The CDR3 DNA is TGTGCCAGCAGCGTAGGATCAGGGTCCCATTATACGCAGTATTTT. This sequence encodes CASSVGSGSHYTQYF.

V gene TRBV5-1 combines with J gene TRBJ2-7; D assignment may be TRBD1 or TRBD2 (6 bases each). CDR3 length: 15 residues. V shed 4 bases and J shed 2 bases, with 16 bases lying between them. Germline loops: CDR1 SGHRS, CDR2 YFSETQ. Written as DNA, the CDR3 is TGCGCCAGCAGCGAGGGGGGACTGGAGCCCTACGAGCAGTACTTC. Amino acids: CASSEGGLEPYEQYF. Supplemented by reference TRBV5-1 and TRBJ2-7, the full variable domain reads KAGVTQTPRYLIKTRGQQVTLSCSPISGHRSVSWYQQTPGQGLQFLFEYFSETQRNKGNFPGRFSGRQFSNSRSEMNVSTLELGDSALYLCASSEGGLEPYEQYFGPGTRLTVT.

The V and J genes are TRBV9 and TRBJ1-2; TRBD1 is a possible D gene (6 bases). The CDR3 length is 14 residues. V lost 0 bases to trimming and J lost 3 bases, with 9 bases between them. Germline V gene data show CDR1 as SGDLS and CDR2 as YYNGEE. CDR3 DNA sequence: TGTGCCAGCAGCGTAGCCCCAGGGGACTATGGCTACACCTTC. This sequence encodes CASSVAPGDYGYTF.

This clone was recorded a few times. The chain has TRBV7-2 and TRBJ1-3; D gene ambiguous. Germline loops: CDR1 SGHTA, CDR2 FQGNSA. The CDR3 runs to 13 residues. The V gene lost 4 bases and the J gene lost 3 bases, with 7 bases spanning the gap. The CDR3 nucleotides read TGTGCCAGCAGCTCCTCCGGTGGAAACACCATATATTTT. Its protein product is CASSSSGGNTIYF.

The V and J genes are TRBV6-1 and TRBJ1-3, with unresolved D. Per germline, CDR1 MNHNS and CDR2 SASEGT. This CDR3 contains 19 residues. Trimming removed 0 bases at V and 1 base at J, with 19 bases between. The CDR3 region has the DNA TGTGCCAGCAGTGAAGCGTCACCTGCGGGTAGTTCATCTGGAAACACCATATATTTT. Protein: CASSEASPAGSSSGNTIYF.

This sequence joins TRBV11-1 and TRBJ1-3; D is undetermined. Germline loops: CDR1 SGHAT, CDR2 FQDESV (reference sequence). Trimming stripped 7 bases from V and 0 bases from J, with 10 bases between. The CDR3 is made up of 14 amino acids. CDR3 sequence: CASTPRHSGNTIYF. CDR3 DNA sequence: TGTGCCAGCACGCCACGACACTCTGGAAACACCATATATTTT. The full variable domain, with the rest looked up from reference TRBV11-1 and TRBJ1-3, is EAEVAQSPRYKITEKSQAVAFWCDPISGHATLYWYRQILGQGPELLVQFQDESVVDDSQLPKDRFSAERLKGVDSTLKIQPAELGDSAMYLCASTPRHSGNTIYFGEGSWLTVV.

The J gene is TRBJ1-6, the V gene TRBV20-1; D ambiguous. The CDR3 has 11 residues. Germline V gene data show CDR1 as DFQATT and CDR2 as SNEGSKA (reference sequence). V was pared by 7 bases and J by 14 bases, with 15 bases between. As DNA, the CDR3 is TGCAGTGTCCCAGGTACCGGAACCCTCCACTTT. This encodes CSVPGTGTLHF.

The rearrangement uses TRBV18 and TRBJ1-4; TRBD1 matches 12 bases. Per the germline V gene, CDR1 is KGHSH and CDR2 is LQKENI. The CDR3 spans 17 residues. The ends lost 2 bases at V and 8 bases at J; junction bases unmatched: 9. Written as DNA, the CDR3 is TGTGCCAGCTCACCATTTGCGGCCGGGACAGGGGGCGAAAAACTGTTTTTT. Encoded protein: CASSPFAAGTGGEKLFF.

This chain connects TRBV18 to TRBJ2-1; D uncertain. CDR3 length: 15 amino acids. Germline V gene lookup returns CDR1 KGHSH and CDR2 LQKENI. With 3 bases removed from V and 1 base from J, the gap between germline ends came to 10 bases. CDR3 sequence: CASSPSRGSYNEQFF. DNA of the CDR3: TGTGCCAGCTCACCGTCCCGTGGGTCCTACAATGAGCAGTTCTTC.

The chain has TRBV6-5 and TRBJ1-4, with 8 bases identical to TRBD1. J lost 14 bases, V lost 5 bases, and 10 bases had no gene match. This CDR3 is built from 13 residues. The germline CDR1 and CDR2 sequences are MNHEY and SVGAGI. CDR3 DNA: TGTGCCAGCAGTGGATCTGACAGGGGAGGCCTGTTTTTT. This gives the protein CASSGSDRGGLFF.

The chain has TRBV28 and TRBJ2-7; TRBD1 matches at 8 bases. CDR1 MDHEN and CDR2 SYDVKM come from the germline V gene. This CDR3 is built from 15 residues. Unmatched junction bases numbered 11, after V lost 8 bases and J lost 2 bases. For the CDR3, the DNA is TGTGCCAGCCCCCCGGATACAGGGGGTGCCTACGAGCAGTACTTC. This codes for CASPPDTGGAYEQYF.

The rearrangement uses TRBV2 and TRBJ2-7; weak D call: TRBD1 (6 bases). The CDR3 is 12 residues long. The germline gives CDR1 SNHLY, CDR2 FYNNEI. V lost 7 bases to trimming and J lost 2 bases, with 9 bases between them. CDR3 nucleotide sequence: TGTGCCAGCACGAGACAGGCCTACGAGCAGTACTTC. This encodes CASTRQAYEQYF.

The rearrangement uses TRBV6-6 and TRBJ1-5; TRBD1 agrees at 9 bases. There are 14 residues in the CDR3. Losses at the gene ends were 5 bases for V and 4 bases for J; bases not matched to a gene: 3. In germline, CDR1 is MNHNY, CDR2 SVGAGI (reference sequence). The CDR3 spells CASSAGTGNQPQHF. CDR3 nucleotide sequence: TGTGCCAGCAGTGCCGGGACAGGGAATCAGCCCCAGCATTTT.